This TCR beta chain was identified during a study of cytomegalovirus exposure and HLA in healthy donors. In the study overall: It was reported in a later analysis that the 90 to 150 validation repertoires used the same platform as the approximately 650 first-cohort repertoires.

The donors were members of the roughly 120-subject validation cohort (separate from the roughly 660-subject first cohort). Germline-derived CDR1 and CDR2 are MNHEY and SVGAGI. J was trimmed by 5 bases and V by 5 bases; bases with no gene match: 11. The CDR3 is 15 amino acids. Data came from immunoSEQ multiplex PCR; TCRdb stores just in-frame clones and leaves some out. This repertoire shows some 98,000 clones, about 90% found once; its top ten account for 6.3%. The table lists this clone with a few counts. Antigen specificity is unknown. Notes on the study in general: Reports showed the classifier diagnosing cytomegalovirus status with high specificity and sensitivity. Many donors carried some public TCRs, although rarity characterized most TCR sequences.

The sequenced sample consisted of PBMCs. J is TRBJ1-2 and V is TRBV6-5, with 7 bases lining up with TRBD1. The receptor was derived from a man between 18 and 29 years old in good health and CMV-seropositive. The CDR3, as DNA: TGTGCCAGCAGTCCCGCGGGGGGACAGTTTTATGGCTACACCTTC. Its protein is CASSPAGGQFYGYTF.